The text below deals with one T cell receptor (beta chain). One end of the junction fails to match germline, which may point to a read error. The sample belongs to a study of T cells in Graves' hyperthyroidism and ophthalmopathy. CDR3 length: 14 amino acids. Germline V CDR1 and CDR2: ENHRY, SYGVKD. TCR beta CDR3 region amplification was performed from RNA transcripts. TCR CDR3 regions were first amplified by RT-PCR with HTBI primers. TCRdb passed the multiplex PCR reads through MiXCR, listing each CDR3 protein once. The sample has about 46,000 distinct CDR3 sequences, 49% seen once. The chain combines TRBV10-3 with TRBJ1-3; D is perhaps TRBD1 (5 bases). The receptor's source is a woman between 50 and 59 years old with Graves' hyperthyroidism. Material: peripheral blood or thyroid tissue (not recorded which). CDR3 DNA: TGTGCCATCAGTTGGGGACTAGCTGGAACCACCATATATTTT. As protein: CAISWGLAGTTIYF.